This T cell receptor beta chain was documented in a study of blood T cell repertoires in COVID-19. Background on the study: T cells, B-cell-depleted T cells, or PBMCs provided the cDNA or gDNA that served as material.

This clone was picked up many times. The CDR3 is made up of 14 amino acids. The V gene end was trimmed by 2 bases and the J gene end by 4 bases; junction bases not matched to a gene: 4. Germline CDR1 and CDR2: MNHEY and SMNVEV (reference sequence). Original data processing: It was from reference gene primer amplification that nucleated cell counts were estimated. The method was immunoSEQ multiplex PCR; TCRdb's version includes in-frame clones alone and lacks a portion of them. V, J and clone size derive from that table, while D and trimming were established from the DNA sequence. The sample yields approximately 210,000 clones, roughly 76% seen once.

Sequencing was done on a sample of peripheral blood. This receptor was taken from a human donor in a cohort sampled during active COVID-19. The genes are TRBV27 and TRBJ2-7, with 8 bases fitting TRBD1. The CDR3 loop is CASSLAQGAYEQYF. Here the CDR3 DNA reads TGTGCCAGCAGTTTAGCGCAGGGGGCATACGAGCAGTACTTC.